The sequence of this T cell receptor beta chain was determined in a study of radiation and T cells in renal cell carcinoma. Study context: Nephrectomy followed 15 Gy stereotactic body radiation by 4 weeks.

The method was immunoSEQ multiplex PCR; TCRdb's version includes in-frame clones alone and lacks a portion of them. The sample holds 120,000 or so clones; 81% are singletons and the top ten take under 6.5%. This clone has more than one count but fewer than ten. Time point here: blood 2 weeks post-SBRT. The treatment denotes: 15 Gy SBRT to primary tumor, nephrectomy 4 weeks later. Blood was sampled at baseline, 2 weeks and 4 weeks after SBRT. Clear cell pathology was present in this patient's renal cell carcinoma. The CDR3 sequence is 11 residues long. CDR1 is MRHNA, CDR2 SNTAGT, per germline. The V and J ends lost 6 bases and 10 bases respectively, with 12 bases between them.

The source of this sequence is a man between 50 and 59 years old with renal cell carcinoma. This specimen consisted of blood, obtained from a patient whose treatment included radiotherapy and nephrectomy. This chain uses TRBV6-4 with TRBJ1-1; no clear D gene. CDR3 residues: CASRASVGAFF. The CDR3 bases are TGTGCCAGCAGGGCCTCGGTTGGAGCTTTCTTT.